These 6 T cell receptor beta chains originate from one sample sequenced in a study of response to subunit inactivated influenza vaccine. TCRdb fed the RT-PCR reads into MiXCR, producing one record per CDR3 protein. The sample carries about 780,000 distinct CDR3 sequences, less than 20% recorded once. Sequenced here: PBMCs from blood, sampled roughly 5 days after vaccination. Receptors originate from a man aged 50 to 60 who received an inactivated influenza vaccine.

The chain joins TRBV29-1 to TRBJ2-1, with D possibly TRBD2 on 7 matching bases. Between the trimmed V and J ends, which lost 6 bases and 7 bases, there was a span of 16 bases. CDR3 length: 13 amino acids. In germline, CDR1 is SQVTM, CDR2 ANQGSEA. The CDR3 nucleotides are TGCAGCGTCCGAGGGGGGGGAGGGAATGAGCAGTTCTTC. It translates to CSVRGGGGNEQFF.

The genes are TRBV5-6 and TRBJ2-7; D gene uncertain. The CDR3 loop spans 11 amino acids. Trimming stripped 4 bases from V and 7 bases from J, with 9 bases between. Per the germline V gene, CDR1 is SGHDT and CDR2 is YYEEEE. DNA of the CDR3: TGTGCCAGCAGCGCCTTGCGGGAGCAGTACTTC. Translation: CASSALREQYF.

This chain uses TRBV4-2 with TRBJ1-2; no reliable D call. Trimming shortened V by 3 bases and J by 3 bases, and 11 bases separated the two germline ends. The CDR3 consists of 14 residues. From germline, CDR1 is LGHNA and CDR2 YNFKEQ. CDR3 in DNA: TGTGCCAGCAGCCATCCGGGAATGGACTATGGCTACACCTTC. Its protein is CASSHPGMDYGYTF.

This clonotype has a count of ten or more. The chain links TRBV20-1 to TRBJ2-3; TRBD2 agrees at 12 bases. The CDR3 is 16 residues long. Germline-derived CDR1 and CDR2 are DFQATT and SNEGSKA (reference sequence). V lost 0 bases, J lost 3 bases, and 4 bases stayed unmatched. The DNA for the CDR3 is TGCAGTGCTAGAGACCCCGGGACTAGCGGGACAGATACGCAGTATTTT. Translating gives CSARDPGTSGTDTQYF.

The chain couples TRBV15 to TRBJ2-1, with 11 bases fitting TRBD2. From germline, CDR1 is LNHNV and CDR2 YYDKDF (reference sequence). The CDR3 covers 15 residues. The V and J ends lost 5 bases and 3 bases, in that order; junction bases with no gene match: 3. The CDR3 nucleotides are TGTGCCACCAGCGGACTAGCGGGCATCTACAATGAGCAGTTCTTC. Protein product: CATSGLAGIYNEQFF.

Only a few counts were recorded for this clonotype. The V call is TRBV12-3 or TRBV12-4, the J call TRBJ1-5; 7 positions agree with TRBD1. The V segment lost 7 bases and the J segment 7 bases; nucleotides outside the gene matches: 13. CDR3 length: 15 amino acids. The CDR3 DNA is TGTGCCAGCACCTACTCGACAGGGAAGAACCAGCCCCAGCATTTT. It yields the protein CASTYSTGKNQPQHF.